This T cell receptor beta chain was identified during a study of radiation and T cells in renal cell carcinoma. Germline V gives CDR1 SGHVS, CDR2 FNYEAQ. Germline trimming cut 0 bases from V and 5 bases from J; bases unmatched to any gene: 2. The CDR3 covers 14 residues. Noted treatment: treatment-naive control, cytoreductive nephrectomy. Controls were unirradiated tumors from treatment-naive cytoreductive nephrectomy patients. The tumor was a clear cell renal cell carcinoma. Here immunoSEQ multiplex PCR was the method, and the copy in TCRdb shows in-frame clones only, minus some. The repertoire holds approximately 21,000 clones, over 50% seen once, with 20% to 25% in the top ten.

V is TRBV7-6 and J is TRBJ2-7, with TRBD1 matching 9 bases. This clonotype originated in a human donor with renal cell carcinoma. The sample here was tumor tissue, taken from a patient whose treatment was nephrectomy without radiotherapy. Written as DNA, the CDR3 is TGTGCCAGCAGCTTAGCGGACAGGGGCCACGAGCAGTACTTC. It translates to CASSLADRGHEQYF.